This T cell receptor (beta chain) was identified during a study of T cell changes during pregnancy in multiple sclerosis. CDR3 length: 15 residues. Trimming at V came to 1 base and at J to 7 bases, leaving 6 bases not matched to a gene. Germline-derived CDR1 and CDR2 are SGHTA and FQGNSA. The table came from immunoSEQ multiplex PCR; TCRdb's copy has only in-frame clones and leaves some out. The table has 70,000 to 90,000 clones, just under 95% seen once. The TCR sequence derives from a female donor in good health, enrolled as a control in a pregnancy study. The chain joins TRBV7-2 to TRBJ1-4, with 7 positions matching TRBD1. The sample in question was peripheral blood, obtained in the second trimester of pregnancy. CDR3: CASSLGPTGVEKLFF. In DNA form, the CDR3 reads TGTGCCAGCAGCTTAGGCCCTACAGGGGTTGAAAAACTGTTTTTT.